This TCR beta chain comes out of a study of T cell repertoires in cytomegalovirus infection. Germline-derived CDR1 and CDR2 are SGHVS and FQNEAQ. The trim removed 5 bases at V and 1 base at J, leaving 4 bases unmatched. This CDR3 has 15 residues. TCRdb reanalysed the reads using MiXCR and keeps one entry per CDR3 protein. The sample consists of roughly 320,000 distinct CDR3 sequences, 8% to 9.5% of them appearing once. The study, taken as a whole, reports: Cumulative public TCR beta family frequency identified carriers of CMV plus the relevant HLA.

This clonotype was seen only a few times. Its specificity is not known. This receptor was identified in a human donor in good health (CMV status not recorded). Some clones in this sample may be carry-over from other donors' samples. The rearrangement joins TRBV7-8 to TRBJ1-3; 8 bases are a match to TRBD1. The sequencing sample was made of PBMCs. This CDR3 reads CASSTRQGSGNTIYF. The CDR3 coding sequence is TGTGCCAGCAGCACTCGACAGGGGTCTGGAAACACCATATATTTT.